The 30 T cell receptor beta chains presented below share a single source sample, sequenced in a study of blood T cell repertoires in COVID-19. TCRdb keeps only in-frame clones here, not all; method: immunoSEQ multiplex PCR. This table holds some 99,000 clones, just under 90% found once. The sequenced material came from peripheral blood. The source of these receptors is a human donor in a cohort sampled during active COVID-19.

V and J are TRBV6-6 and TRBJ1-1; D not certain. The ends were cut back, 0 bases at V and 3 bases at J, with 8 bases in the middle. The germline CDR1 and CDR2 sequences are MNHNY and SVGAGI (reference sequence). There are 14 residues in the CDR3. The CDR3 DNA is TGTGCCAGCAGTTACTCTTCCGGGGACACTGAAGCTTTCTTT. Its protein product is CASSYSSGDTEAFF.

In DNA, the CDR3 is TGTGCCAGCAGCTTATCCGGGACAGGGCTATTCACAGATACGCAGTATTTT. Its protein product is CASSLSGTGLFTDTQYF. This chain uses TRBV7-2 with TRBJ2-3; TRBD1 matches at 9 bases. Germline V gene data show CDR1 as SGHTA and CDR2 as FQGNSA. This CDR3 is built from 17 residues. The junction had 8 bases not matched to a gene; V was cut back by 2 bases and J by 2 bases.

The V call is TRBV24-1, the J call TRBJ2-3, with 9 bases that match TRBD1. The CDR3 is 14 amino acids. Germline CDR1 reads KGHDR; CDR2 reads SFDVKD. The J segment lost 3 bases and the V segment lost 4 bases, leaving 1 base of the junction unmatched. The CDR3 region is CATSETGGTDTQYF. CDR3 in DNA: TGTGCCACCAGTGAGACAGGGGGTACAGATACGCAGTATTTT.

The rearrangement joins TRBV7-9 to TRBJ2-6; D call uncertain. Trimming removed 6 bases at V and 0 bases at J, with 9 bases between. The germline gives CDR1 SEHNR, CDR2 FQNEAQ (reference sequence). There are 15 residues in the CDR3. The CDR3 loop is CASRSGGSGANVLTF. The CDR3 DNA is TGTGCCAGCAGGTCGGGTGGCTCTGGGGCCAACGTCCTGACTTTC.

Concerning this clone itself: Germline is not matched at one junction end, which may reflect a read error. CDR3 coding DNA: TGTGCCAGCAGCCAATTGAACAGTGAAGCTTTCTTT. Encoded protein: CASSQLNSEAFF. The chain links TRBV3-1 (or the pseudogene TRBV3-2) to TRBJ1-1; no reliable D call. The CDR3 loop spans 12 amino acids. Germline V gives CDR1 LGHDT, CDR2 YNNKEL (reference sequence).

The V and J genes are TRBV15 and TRBJ2-1, with TRBD2 as a possible D gene (7 bases). The CDR3 is made up of 16 amino acids. Germline CDR1 is LNHNV and CDR2 is YYDKDF (reference sequence). The V end lost 5 bases, the J end lost 7 bases, and 21 bases lay between the germline ends. The CDR3 coding sequence is TGTGCCACCAGCTCGGGGAGTGCGGGGGCCCATAATGAGCAGTTCTTC. Translated, it gives CATSSGSAGAHNEQFF.

The chain joins TRBV5-5 to TRBJ2-5; D possibly corresponds to TRBD2 (6 bases). In germline, CDR1 is SGHKS, CDR2 YYEKEE (reference sequence). V was clipped by 2 bases and J by 2 bases, with 13 bases between them. The length of the CDR3 is 15 residues. This chain's CDR3 is CASSFGAGGQETQYF. CDR3 in DNA: TGTGCCAGCAGCTTTGGAGCGGGTGGGCAAGAGACCCAGTACTTC.

V usage is TRBV7-8 and J usage is TRBJ1-1; no clear D. V lost 5 bases to trimming and J lost 1 base, with 8 bases between them. The CDR3 runs to 13 residues. Looked up from germline, CDR1 is SGHVS and CDR2 is FQNEAQ. For the CDR3, the DNA is TGTGCCAGCAGCCAGTCGAGGAACACTGAAGCTTTCTTT. Amino acid sequence: CASSQSRNTEAFF.

V usage is TRBV7-8 and J usage is TRBJ1-1; no firm D call. The germline CDR1 and CDR2 sequences are SGHVS and FQNEAQ. The CDR3 is made up of 15 amino acids. V gave up 1 base and J gave up 6 bases, with 15 bases separating them. The CDR3 nucleotides are TGTGCCAGCAGCTTAGTTTTGGCTTTGGAGGCTGAAGCTTTCTTT. This gives the protein CASSLVLALEAEAFF.

V usage is TRBV5-5 and J usage is TRBJ2-3, with 8 bases identical to TRBD2. The germline V gene has CDR1 SGHKS and CDR2 YYEKEE (reference sequence). CDR3 length: 17 residues. The trim removed 4 bases at V and 4 bases at J, leaving 14 bases unmatched. CDR3 DNA: TGTGCCAGCAGCCTTCTTAGGGCGGGAGGAAACGCAGATACGCAGTATTTT. Its protein is CASSLLRAGGNADTQYF.

The CDR3 sequence is CASSRTTGETDTQYF. The CDR3 nucleotides read TGTGCCAGCAGCCGGACTACAGGGGAGACAGATACGCAGTATTTT. The V call is TRBV7-9, the J call TRBJ2-3; tentatively, D is TRBD1 (7 bases). CDR1 is SEHNR, CDR2 FQNEAQ, per germline (reference sequence). V gave up 5 bases and J gave up 3 bases, with 15 bases separating them. The CDR3 is 15 residues long.

This chain connects TRBV18 to TRBJ1-5; 7 bases agree with TRBD1. V dropped 3 bases and J dropped 6; count of bases not matched to a gene: 2. The CDR3 consists of 13 residues. Germline loops: CDR1 KGHSH, CDR2 LQKENI. For the CDR3, the DNA is TGTGCCAGCTCACCGAGGGGGCTTCAGCCCCAGCATTTT. Residues: CASSPRGLQPQHF.

V is TRBV14 and J is TRBJ1-2, with no clear D. The CDR3 extends over 13 amino acids. V shed 5 bases and J shed 0 bases, with 7 bases lying between them. Germline CDR1 and CDR2: SGHDN and FVKESK. The CDR3, as DNA: TGTGCCAGCAGCGCACAGCCTAACTATGGCTACACCTTC. It translates to CASSAQPNYGYTF.

The chain carries TRBV15 and TRBJ2-3; the match to TRBD2 covers 10 bases. This CDR3 comprises 18 residues. The V segment lost 0 bases and the J segment 1 base; nucleotides outside the gene matches: 7. Germline CDR1 and CDR2: LNHNV and YYDKDF (reference sequence). The CDR3 loop reads CATSRDQRLAGGTDTQYF. CDR3 DNA: TGTGCCACCAGCAGAGATCAGAGGCTAGCGGGGGGCACAGATACGCAGTATTTT. Together with reference TRBV15 and TRBJ2-3, the CDR3 gives the full variable domain: DAMVIQNPRYQVTQFGKPVTLSCSQTLNHNVMYWYQQKSSQAPKLLFHYYDKDFNNEADTPDNFQSRRPNTSFCFLDIRSPGLGDTAMYLCATSRDQRLAGGTDTQYFGPGTRLTVL.

V gene TRBV7-2 combines with J gene TRBJ1-4; 10 bases match TRBD1. The germline V gene has CDR1 SGHTA and CDR2 FQGNSA. The CDR3 covers 16 residues. V was pared by 5 bases and J by 2 bases, with 5 bases of the junction left unmatched. The CDR3 DNA follows: TGTGCCAGCAGCCCAGGACAGGGGGTGACTAATGAAAAACTGTTTTTT. This codes for CASSPGQGVTNEKLFF.

The V gene is TRBV10-2, the J gene TRBJ2-7; 7 positions agree with TRBD2. Germline values: CDR1 WSHSY, CDR2 SAAADI. The CDR3 consists of 13 residues. V was pared by 4 bases and J by 5 bases, with 5 bases of the junction left unmatched. CDR3 amino acids: CASSALAAHEQYF. In nucleotides, the CDR3 is TGCGCCAGCAGTGCTCTAGCGGCCCACGAGCAGTACTTC.

The rearrangement links TRBV28 to TRBJ2-3; 8 bases align to TRBD1. The CDR3 runs 13 residues. Per the germline V gene, CDR1 is MDHEN and CDR2 is SYDVKM. V was pared by 6 bases and J by 9 bases, with 8 bases of the junction left unmatched. In nucleotides, the CDR3 is TGTGCCAGCAGAGGACAGGGCGAGGAAACGCAGTATTTT. Translating it yields CASRGQGEETQYF.

This sequence joins TRBV27 and TRBJ2-3, with unresolved D. V was trimmed by 0 bases and J by 4 bases, leaving 14 bases between them. The CDR3 covers 16 residues. Germline V CDR1 and CDR2: MNHEY, SMNVEV (reference sequence). The DNA for the CDR3 is TGTGCCAGCAGTTTATCCCGAGTTTGGCAGGCAGATACGCAGTATTTT. This codes for CASSLSRVWQADTQYF.

This clone was seen more than once but under ten times. The rearrangement links TRBV19 to TRBJ2-7; 7 bases match TRBD1. This CDR3 region has 18 residues. V dropped 0 bases and J dropped 2; count of bases not matched to a gene: 13. CDR1 is LNHDA, CDR2 SQIVND, per germline (reference sequence). CDR3 nucleotide sequence: TGTGCCAGTAGTATAGAGATTAGGCTAGGGGGCGCCGCCTACGAGCAGTACTTC. Residues: CASSIEIRLGGAAYEQYF. The full variable domain, in which reference TRBV19 and TRBJ2-7 provide the parts outside the CDR3, is DGGITQSPKYLFRKEGQNVTLSCEQNLNHDAMYWYRQDPGQGLRLIYYSQIVNDFQKGDIAEGYSVSREKKESFPLTVTSAQKNPTAFYLCASSIEIRLGGAAYEQYFGPGTRLTVT.

The chain links TRBV28 to TRBJ1-3; the D is unclear. This CDR3 region has 13 residues. V lost 2 bases, J lost 7 bases, and 9 bases lay in between. Germline V CDR1 and CDR2: MDHEN, SYDVKM. The CDR3 DNA sequence: TGTGCCAGCAGTTTAAGCGGTAGGAACACCATATATTTT. Translated, it gives CASSLSGRNTIYF.

This chain connects TRBV28 to TRBJ2-7; 7 bases are shared with TRBD1. Trimming at V came to 6 bases and at J to 2 bases, leaving 7 bases not matched to a gene. Germline values: CDR1 MDHEN, CDR2 SYDVKM. The CDR3 is made up of 14 amino acids. The chain's CDR3 is CASRPGTETYEQYF. The CDR3 nucleotides are TGTGCCAGCAGGCCCGGGACAGAAACCTACGAGCAGTACTTC.

This clone has just a few counts. V and J are TRBV13 and TRBJ2-1; no clear D gene. The CDR3 runs to 13 residues. Looked up from germline, CDR1 is PRHDT and CDR2 is FYEKMQ (reference sequence). V was trimmed by 1 base and J by 4 bases, leaving 5 bases between them. CDR3 sequence: CASSLELYNEQFF. CDR3 bases: TGTGCCAGCAGCTTAGAACTGTACAATGAGCAGTTCTTC.

This chain uses TRBV9 with TRBJ2-7; a possible D gene is TRBD1 (5 bases). The length of the CDR3 is 14 residues. The V end lost 0 bases, the J end lost 3 bases, and 10 bases lay between the germline ends. The germline CDR1 and CDR2 sequences are SGDLS and YYNGEE. The CDR3 spells CASSVDAGIYEQYF. CDR3 nucleotide sequence: TGTGCCAGCAGCGTAGACGCAGGGATCTACGAGCAGTACTTC.

J is TRBJ2-2 and V is TRBV6-5; 7 nucleotides align to TRBD2. Trimming cost V 8 bases and J 4 bases; bases outside gene matches: 7. The CDR3 runs 14 residues. Germline CDR1 reads MNHEY; CDR2 reads SVGAGI. The CDR3 sequence is CASPPGTTTGELFF. CDR3 DNA: TGTGCCAGCCCCCCCGGGACTACCACCGGGGAGCTGTTTTTT.

The chain joins TRBV18 to TRBJ1-2, with TRBD1 matching over 7 bases. The V gene's germline CDR1 is KGHSH and CDR2 LQKENI. This CDR3 spans 15 amino acids. The V segment lost 3 bases and the J segment 5 bases; nucleotides outside the gene matches: 9. CDR3 DNA: TGTGCCAGCTCACCGAGACAGGGCGCGGGGTATGGCTACACCTTC. Protein product: CASSPRQGAGYGYTF.

The V gene is TRBV5-5, the J gene TRBJ2-2; 9 nucleotides align to TRBD1. This CDR3 comprises 14 residues. Germline CDR1 SGHKS, CDR2 YYEKEE (reference sequence). The ends lost 5 bases at V and 5 bases at J; junction bases unmatched: 4. CDR3 nucleotide sequence: TGTGCCAGCAGTCCCGGGACAGGGACCGGGGAGCTGTTTTTT. Translating it yields CASSPGTGTGELFF. Variable domain in full (rest from reference TRBV5-5 and TRBJ2-2): DAGVTQSPTHLIKTRGQQVTLRCSPISGHKSVSWYQQVLGQGPQFIFQYYEKEERGRGNFPDRFSARQFPNYSSELNVNALLLGDSALYLCASSPGTGTGELFFGEGSRLTVL.

A single count supports this clone. The chain employs TRBV2 and TRBJ2-1; possible D gene TRBD1, 6 bases. The CDR3 consists of 12 residues. V was shortened by 8 bases and J by 9 bases, with 14 bases between the two germline ends. Germline V gives CDR1 SNHLY, CDR2 FYNNEI. CDR3 amino acids: CASLPGAGEQFF. DNA of the CDR3: TGTGCCAGCCTGCCAGGGGCCGGTGAGCAGTTCTTC.

This chain joins TRBV18 and TRBJ1-4; no firm D call. The V gene lost 1 base and the J gene lost 6 bases, with 6 bases spanning the gap. CDR3 length: 13 amino acids. Germline values: CDR1 KGHSH, CDR2 LQKENI. The CDR3 nucleotides read TGTGCCAGCTCACCACGGCATGATGAAAAACTGTTTTTT. Translating gives CASSPRHDEKLFF.

The chain has TRBV27 and TRBJ1-1; D remains ambiguous. Trimming took 3 bases from V and 3 from J, leaving 11 bases between them. The germline V gene encodes CDR1 MNHEY and CDR2 SMNVEV (reference sequence). The CDR3 loop spans 14 amino acids. The CDR3 region has the DNA TGTGCCAGCAGTTTCTCCCAGGTTTACACTGAAGCTTTCTTT. Translating it yields CASSFSQVYTEAFF.

This clone was observed a single time. V usage is TRBV5-1 and J usage is TRBJ2-5; TRBD2 matches at 8 bases. The CDR3 has 15 residues. Germline values: CDR1 SGHRS, CDR2 YFSETQ. The V segment lost 1 base and the J segment 4 bases; nucleotides outside the gene matches: 6. CDR3 residues: CASSLNGLATETQYF. The CDR3 coding sequence is TGCGCCAGCAGCTTGAACGGACTAGCTACAGAGACCCAGTACTTC. Filled out from reference TRBV5-1 and TRBJ2-5, the complete variable domain reads KAGVTQTPRYLIKTRGQQVTLSCSPISGHRSVSWYQQTPGQGLQFLFEYFSETQRNKGNFPGRFSGRQFSNSRSEMNVSTLELGDSALYLCASSLNGLATETQYFGPGTRLLVL.